What follows are 4 T cell receptor beta chains derived from one specimen sequenced in a study of blood T cell repertoires in COVID-19. Generated by immunoSEQ multiplex PCR, the TCRdb table keeps only in-frame clones and is missing some. The sample records roughly 100,000 clones, approximately 91% being singletons. The sequenced sample was peripheral blood. The origin of the receptors is a man aged 45-65 years with acute or convalescent COVID-19.

This sequence joins TRBV7-8 and TRBJ1-5, with 9 nucleotides matching TRBD1. V was clipped by 5 bases and J by 5 bases; unmatched bases: 4. Germline-derived CDR1 and CDR2 are SGHVS and FQNEAQ. The CDR3 covers 14 residues. The CDR3 bases are TGTGCCAGCAGCACTGGGACAGGGCATCAGCCCCAGCATTTT. Translating gives CASSTGTGHQPQHF.

V gene TRBV5-6 combines with J gene TRBJ2-3; 11 bases align to TRBD2. Germline CDR1 is SGHDT and CDR2 is YYEEEE. V dropped 1 base and J dropped 0; count of bases not matched to a gene: 1. The CDR3 covers 16 residues. The CDR3 is CASSLLAGGSTDTQYF. Written as DNA, the CDR3 is TGTGCCAGCAGCTTGCTAGCGGGGGGTAGCACAGATACGCAGTATTTT. Full variable domain (remainder filled in from reference TRBV5-6 and TRBJ2-3): DAGVTQSPTHLIKTRGQQVTLRCSPKSGHDTVSWYQQALGQGPQFIFQYYEEEERQRGNFPDRFSGHQFPNYSSELNVNALLLGDSALYLCASSLLAGGSTDTQYFGPGTRLTVL.

The chain uses TRBV18 and TRBJ1-3; no reliable D call. Germline V gene data show CDR1 as KGHSH and CDR2 as LQKENI. Trimming took 3 bases from V and 8 from J, leaving 14 bases between them. The CDR3 has 14 residues. The CDR3 nucleotides are TGTGCCAGCTCACCGTGGGTCGAGGGTGACACCATATATTTT. Its translation: CASSPWVEGDTIYF. The entire variable domain, with the rest obtained from reference TRBV18 and TRBJ1-3, is as follows: NAGVMQNPRHLVRRRGQEARLRCSPMKGHSHVYWYRQLPEEGLKFMVYLQKENIIDESGMPKERFSAEFPKEGPSILRIQQVVRGDSAAYFCASSPWVEGDTIYFGEGSWLTVV.

The rearrangement uses TRBV19 and TRBJ2-5; D remains unclear. Trimming stripped 5 bases from V and 5 bases from J, with 15 bases between. The CDR3 runs 14 residues. The germline CDR1 and CDR2 sequences are LNHDA and SQIVND (reference sequence). Here the CDR3 DNA reads TGTGCCAGTAGTGGCCCGGGTAGGAGCGAGACCCAGTACTTC. Translation gives CASSGPGRSETQYF.